These 3 T cell receptor beta chains share one sample of origin, sequenced in a study of blood T cell repertoires in COVID-19. Sequenced by immunoSEQ multiplex PCR; TCRdb stores in-frame clones only, minus some. The table lists about 320,000 clones, approximately 89% of them singletons. The sample comprised peripheral blood. All receptors derive from a woman under 40 with COVID-19, enrolled during active disease.

The rearrangement uses TRBV6-5 and TRBJ1-3; TRBD1 might be the D (5 bases). Germline CDR1 is MNHEY and CDR2 is SVGAGI. V lost 6 bases to trimming and J lost 4 bases, with 13 bases between them. There are 14 residues in the CDR3. CDR3 residues: CASSATVIGNTIYF. The DNA for the CDR3 is TGTGCCAGCAGCGCGACAGTAATAGGAAACACCATATATTTT.

The V call is TRBV11-2, the J call TRBJ1-3, with 8 bases aligning to TRBD1. The germline V gene has CDR1 SGHAT and CDR2 FQNNGV. The CDR3 spans 17 residues. V was clipped by 2 bases and J by 4 bases; unmatched bases: 10. The DNA for the CDR3 is TGTGCCAGCAGCTTAATTTCCCAGGGGGCAAAAGGAAACACCATATATTTT. Translated, it gives CASSLISQGAKGNTIYF.

This clone was counted once. V and J are TRBV7-6 and TRBJ2-3; 8 nucleotides match TRBD1. The CDR3 contains 17 residues. With 5 bases clipped from V and 3 bases from J, the junction kept 13 bases outside the gene matches. CDR1 is SGHVS, CDR2 FNYEAQ, per germline. CDR3 bases: TGTGCCAGCAGCCCACGCCGCACAGGGGGTAGGACAGATACGCAGTATTTT. Translating gives CASSPRRTGGRTDTQYF.